Listed below are T cell receptor beta chains from one sample, sequenced in a study of blood T cell repertoires in COVID-19. Assay: immunoSEQ multiplex PCR; the TCRdb copy retains only in-frame clones and omits some. The sample consists of 200,000 to 300,000 clones, approximately 82% of them appearing once. Source material: peripheral blood. The receptors were sampled from a woman of 80 years or more with acute or convalescent COVID-19. Both conserved end residues are part of each CDR3. The D gene is left open where the match is weak. For some rows the clone size is stated as once, few or many, or as a class when expanded; others skip it.

abundance	d_gene	v_gene	j_gene	CDR3nt	CDR3aa
.	.	TRBV28	TRBJ2-1	TGTGCCAGCAGTTTTGGTGGGAGGAATGAGCAGTTCTTC	CASSFGGRNEQFF
once	TRBD1	TRBV9	TRBJ1-1	TGTGCCAGCAGCCCAAATCCCGACAGGGCCGCCATAGCTTTCTTT	CASSPNPDRAAIAFF
.	.	TRBV11-3	TRBJ2-1	TGTGCCAGCAGCTTAGAGGGAGGGGGTAACAATGAGCAGTTCTTC	CASSLEGGGNNEQFF
.	.	TRBV5-1	TRBJ2-1	TGCGCCAGCAGCTTGGGCAGCGGGCAACTCTCCTACAATGAGCAGTTCTTC	CASSLGSGQLSYNEQFF
.	.	TRBV7-8	TRBJ2-7	TGTGCCAGCAGCTTAGTTCCTAGCTTAGGCGAGCAGTACTTC	CASSLVPSLGEQYF
.	TRBD1	TRBV24-1	TRBJ2-1	TGTGCCACCAGTGACCCCGGGACAGGGGAAGAAAAGAGCTCCTACAATGAGCAGTTCTTC	CATSDPGTGEEKSSYNEQFF
.	.	TRBV5-1	TRBJ1-1	TGCGCCAGCAGCTTGGTGTCAGCTAGAAACACTGAAGCTTTCTTT	CASSLVSARNTEAFF
.	TRBD2	TRBV7-2	TRBJ2-5	TGTGCCAGCAGCTTATCGGGAGGAACCCAAGAGACCCAGTACTTC	CASSLSGGTQETQYF
.	.	TRBV6-5	TRBJ1-4	TGTGCCAGCACCGGTGGAGTGGGTGAAAAACTGTTTTTT	CASTGGVGEKLFF
.	TRBD2	TRBV7-9	TRBJ2-6	TGTGCCAGCAGCCTAGCGGGGGGGCCGGAAGGGGCCAACGTCCTGACTTTC	CASSLAGGPEGANVLTF
.	.	TRBV6-1	TRBJ2-1	TGTGCCAGCAGTGAGTCAGGGCCTTGGATGAAGGAATTCTTC	CASSESGPWMKEFF
.	TRBD1	TRBV9	TRBJ2-7	TGTGCCAGCAGCAAACGGGACAGGGGATCCTACGAGCAGTACTTC	CASSKRDRGSYEQYF
.	.	TRBV27	TRBJ2-1	TGTGCCAGCAGTAGAGGTGGTGTATGGGGGAGGGGGAAAAATGAGCAGTTCTTC	CASSRGGVWGRGKNEQFF
.	TRBD2	TRBV4-3	TRBJ2-3	TGCGCCAGCAGCCAGGGACTAGCGGGGGGTGATACGCAGTATTTT	CASSQGLAGGDTQYF
.	.	TRBV5-6	TRBJ1-2	TGTGCCAGCAGCTTGGTGGGGGCTCAAGCTAACTATGGCTACACCTTC	CASSLVGAQANYGYTF
once	.	TRBV7-9	TRBJ2-5	TGTGCCAGCAGCTTACTTGGAGCCCAAGAGACCCAGTACTTC	CASSLLGAQETQYF
few	TRBD1	TRBV5-8	TRBJ1-1	TGTGCCAGCAGCCCGCGGAGGGGGCGCGGGAAACCTGAAGCTTTCTTT	CASSPRRGRGKPEAFF